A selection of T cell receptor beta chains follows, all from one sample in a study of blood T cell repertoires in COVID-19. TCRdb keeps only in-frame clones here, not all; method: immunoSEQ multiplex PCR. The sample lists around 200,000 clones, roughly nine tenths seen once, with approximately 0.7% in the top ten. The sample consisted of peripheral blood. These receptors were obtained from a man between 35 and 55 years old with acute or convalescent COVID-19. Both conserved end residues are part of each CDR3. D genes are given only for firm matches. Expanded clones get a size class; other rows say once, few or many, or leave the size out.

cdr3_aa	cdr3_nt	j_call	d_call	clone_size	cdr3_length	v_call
CASSLQAGTGQYF	TGTGCCAGCAGCTTGCAGGCCGGAACAGGGCAGTACTTC	TRBJ2-7	-	-	13	TRBV5-6
CASSLTGTGGSYNEQFF	TGTGCCAGCTCGCTTACAGGGACGGGAGGTTCCTACAATGAGCAGTTCTTC	TRBJ2-1	-	-	17	TRBV18
CASSGRDRGGSTDTQYF	TGTGCCAGCAGCGGAAGGGACAGGGGAGGGAGCACAGATACGCAGTATTTT	TRBJ2-3	TRBD1	-	17	TRBV7-3
CASRAVNEKLFF	TGCGCCAGCAGGGCCGTTAATGAAAAACTGTTTTTT	TRBJ1-4	-	-	12	TRBV5-1
CASSPFGGLGLFYEQYF	TGTGCCAGCTCACCTTTTGGAGGTTTAGGGCTTTTCTACGAGCAGTACTTC	TRBJ2-7	-	-	17	TRBV18
CASSQEFWDRGPDTQYF	TGCGCCAGCAGCCAAGAGTTTTGGGACAGGGGCCCAGATACGCAGTATTTT	TRBJ2-3	TRBD1	-	17	TRBV4-1
CASSSLPRGQGFLHF	TGCGCCAGCAGCTCGCTCCCCCGAGGACAGGGCTTCCTCCACTTT	TRBJ1-6	TRBD1	-	15	TRBV5-1
CASSPLAGRSETQYF	TGCGCCAGCAGCCCCCTCGCCGGCAGGTCGGAGACCCAGTACTTC	TRBJ2-5	-	-	15	TRBV5-1
CASSQLHSEAFF	TGTGCCAGCAGCCAGTTGCACTCTGAAGCTTTCTTT	TRBJ1-1	-	-	12	TRBV3-1/TRBV3-2
CASSLRSYGYTF	TGTGCCAGCAGTTTGAGGTCTTATGGCTACACCTTC	TRBJ1-2	-	-	12	TRBV28
CASSKGGGETQYF	TGCGCCAGCAGCAAAGGAGGAGGAGAGACCCAGTACTTC	TRBJ2-5	-	-	13	TRBV5-1
CASSPRRDSLRYNEQFF	TGTGCCAGCAGTCCACGAAGGGACTCCCTTAGGTACAATGAGCAGTTCTTC	TRBJ2-1	-	-	17	TRBV27
CASSLGGAVRAFF	TGTGCCAGCAGCTTAGGAGGGGCGGTGAGAGCTTTCTTT	TRBJ1-1	-	few	13	TRBV5-4
CASSSRDRGQTGNTIYF	TGTGCCAGTAGTAGCCGGGACAGGGGGCAGACTGGAAACACCATATATTTT	TRBJ1-3	TRBD1	-	17	TRBV19
CASSYSWTSGYNEQFF	TGTGCCAGCAGTTACTCCTGGACTAGCGGGTACAATGAGCAGTTCTTC	TRBJ2-1	TRBD2	few	16	TRBV6-5